Listed below are T cell receptor beta chains from one sample, sequenced in a study of graft-versus-host responses after intestinal transplantation. These receptors' antigens are unknown. Measured with immunoSEQ multiplex PCR; TCRdb has only the in-frame clones, and not every one. The profile shows fewer than 85,000 clones, 89% of them singletons. This material consisted of unstimulated CD8+ T cells sorted from spleen or lymph node cells, taken before intestinal transplant. The receptors derive from a human donor who received an intestinal transplant. Each CDR3 is given with its conserved first and last residue. A D gene is named only where the DNA matches it firmly. Rows may omit the clone size; those that give it use once, few, many or a size class.

j_call v_call d_call clone_size cdr3_aa cdr3_nt
TRBJ1-2 TRBV28 . . CASSSYAGDKFNYGYTF TGTGCCAGCAGTTCCTACGCGGGGGACAAGTTTAACTATGGCTACACCTTC
TRBJ2-7 TRBV11-2 . . CASSLGQEFYEQYF TGTGCCAGCAGCTTAGGACAGGAGTTCTACGAGCAGTACTTC
TRBJ2-3 TRBV6-1 TRBD2 . CASSETSEFTDTQYF TGTGCCAGCAGTGAAACTAGCGAGTTCACAGATACGCAGTATTTT
TRBJ2-5 TRBV6-5 . . CASSYPGGETQYF TGTGCCAGCAGTTACCCGGGGGGCGAGACCCAGTACTTC
TRBJ1-3 TRBV7-9 TRBD1 few CASSPRPTGGSSGNTIYF TGTGCCAGCAGCCCCCGCCCCACAGGGGGAAGCTCTGGAAACACCATATATTTT
TRBJ2-2 TRBV6-5 . . CASSYSRSGTGELFF TGTGCCAGCAGTTACTCGAGATCGGGCACCGGGGAGCTGTTTTTT
TRBJ2-1 TRBV9 TRBD1 . CASSLGQGAIYNEQFF TGTGCCAGCAGCCTGGGTCAGGGGGCGATATACAATGAGCAGTTCTTC
TRBJ2-5 TRBV15 TRBD2 . CATSRELAGQETQYF TGTGCCACCAGCAGAGAACTAGCGGGACAAGAGACCCAGTACTTC
TRBJ2-5 TRBV11-2 . . CASSLDETVQETQYF TGTGCCAGCAGCTTAGATGAGACAGTACAAGAGACCCAGTACTTC
TRBJ1-2 TRBV5-1 TRBD1 . CASSLDRGRFYTF TGCGCCAGCAGCTTGGACAGGGGGCGATTCTACACCTTC
TRBJ2-1 TRBV27 TRBD2 . CASSPGLGINEQFF TGTGCCAGCAGTCCCGGACTAGGCATCAATGAGCAGTTCTTC
TRBJ2-7 TRBV27 TRBD2 . CASSPGTSYSYEQYF TGTGCCAGCAGTCCCGGGACTAGCTACTCCTACGAGCAGTACTTC
TRBJ2-4 TRBV27 TRBD1 . CATSSRQGGTKNIQYF TGTGCCACCAGCTCAAGACAGGGGGGTACCAAAAACATTCAGTACTTC
TRBJ2-1 TRBV9 . . CASSVGLPGDRAYNEQFF TGTGCCAGCAGCGTAGGGCTTCCGGGGGACAGAGCCTACAATGAGCAGTTCTTC
TRBJ2-6 TRBV19 . once CASSIAGRRVLTF TGTGCCAGTAGTATCGCGGGCCGCAGGGTCCTGACTTTC
TRBJ1-3 TRBV6-1 . . CASSEEVPDGEASTGNTIYF TGTGCCAGCAGTGAAGAGGTTCCTGACGGGGAGGCTTCGACTGGAAACACCATATATTTT
TRBJ1-2 TRBV15 . . CATSRDGGANYGYTF TGTGCCACCAGCAGAGATGGGGGGGCGAACTATGGCTACACCTTC
TRBJ2-1 TRBV29-1 . . CSVGGQSGEQFF TGCAGCGTTGGAGGACAATCTGGTGAGCAGTTCTTC
TRBJ1-5 TRBV4-1 TRBD1 once CASSQDRWGQPQHF TGCGCCAGCAGCCAGGACAGGTGGGGTCAGCCCCAGCATTTT
TRBJ2-7 TRBV2 TRBD2 . CASRTSGGAYEQYF TGTGCCAGCCGGACTAGCGGGGGAGCCTACGAGCAGTACTTC
TRBJ1-6 TRBV7-2 . . CASSSLSASRPYNSPLHF TGTGCCAGCAGCTCCCTTAGCGCCTCACGGCCCTATAATTCACCCCTCCACTTT
TRBJ2-5 TRBV7-2 TRBD2 . CASSSVVRLAGGPGETQYF TGTGCCAGCAGCTCAGTCGTGCGACTAGCGGGAGGGCCTGGAGAGACCCAGTACTTC
TRBJ2-1 TRBV18 TRBD1 . CASSPERQGINEQFF TGTGCCAGCTCACCAGAGAGACAGGGGATAAATGAGCAGTTCTTC
TRBJ2-5 TRBV5-6 TRBD2 . CASSLRGLAGVPWETQYF TGTGCCAGCAGCTTGAGGGGCCTAGCGGGAGTCCCTTGGGAGACCCAGTACTTC
TRBJ2-1 TRBV11-3 . . CASSLGEGEQFF TGTGCCAGCAGCTTGGGTGAGGGTGAGCAGTTCTTC
TRBJ2-7 TRBV28 TRBD2 . CASSPGLALWVSSYEQYF TGTGCCAGCAGTCCGGGACTAGCGCTGTGGGTGAGCTCCTACGAGCAGTACTTC
TRBJ1-1 TRBV7-3 . . CASSLRGGVKWNTEAFF TGTGCCAGCAGCCTCCGGGGAGGGGTAAAGTGGAACACTGAAGCTTTCTTT
TRBJ1-1 TRBV28 . . CASTPAGYTEAFF TGTGCCAGCACCCCCGCAGGGTACACTGAAGCTTTCTTT
TRBJ2-7 TRBV27 . . CASSMDRAYEQYF TGTGCCAGCAGCATGGACAGAGCCTACGAGCAGTACTTC
TRBJ2-1 TRBV7-2 TRBD2 . CASSSYLTSGVFF TGTGCCAGCAGCTCGTACTTGACTAGCGGGGTATTCTTC
TRBJ1-1 TRBV7-2 . once CASSSGGWVFNTEAFF TGTGCCAGCAGCTCGGGGGGCTGGGTCTTTAACACTGAAGCTTTCTTT
TRBJ2-7 TRBV9 . once CASSVGETALGYEQYF TGTGCCAGCAGCGTAGGGGAGACGGCACTTGGGTACGAGCAGTACTTC
TRBJ2-7 TRBV10-3 . . CAISDASFSSYEQYF TGTGCCATCAGTGACGCCTCCTTCAGCTCCTACGAGCAGTACTTC
TRBJ2-7 TRBV11-2 . . CASSLTGNYEQYF TGTGCCAGCAGCCTCACCGGGAACTACGAGCAGTACTTC
TRBJ2-1 TRBV27 . . CASSLSKFLGVYNEQFF TGTGCCAGCAGTTTATCGAAGTTTCTGGGAGTATACAATGAGCAGTTCTTC
TRBJ2-7 TRBV10-3 . few CAISEGVTEQYF TGTGCCATCAGTGAGGGAGTAACCGAGCAGTACTTC
TRBJ1-2 TRBV28 TRBD1 few CASSRQGSNYGYTF TGTGCCAGCAGTAGACAGGGCTCAAACTATGGCTACACCTTC
TRBJ1-1 TRBV6-1 . . CASSEVPGEAFF TGTGCCAGCAGTGAAGTGCCCGGTGAAGCTTTCTTT
TRBJ2-1 TRBV28 TRBD2 . CASTLAGGRSEQFF TGTGCCAGCACTCTAGCGGGGGGCAGGAGTGAGCAGTTCTTC
TRBJ2-1 TRBV5-1 TRBD2 . CASSLSGRAFNEQFF TGCGCCAGCAGCCTAAGCGGGAGGGCCTTTAATGAGCAGTTCTTC
TRBJ2-7 TRBV28 . . CASSREGGPYEQYF TGTGCCAGCAGTAGGGAGGGGGGCCCCTACGAGCAGTACTTC
TRBJ2-1 TRBV5-4 . . CASSTIQARPYNEQFF TGTGCCAGCAGCACTATACAGGCGAGACCATACAATGAGCAGTTCTTC
TRBJ1-2 TRBV30 . . CAWSRNYGYTF TGTGCCTGGAGTCGTAACTATGGCTACACCTTC
TRBJ1-1 TRBV7-6 TRBD1 . CASSLQGLNTEAFF TGTGCCAGTAGCTTACAGGGGCTGAACACTGAAGCTTTCTTT
TRBJ1-1 TRBV4-2 . . CASSQVSGSEAFF TGTGCCAGCAGCCAAGTTTCGGGGAGTGAAGCTTTCTTT
TRBJ2-7 TRBV18 . . CASSPKKSGPSYEQYF TGTGCCAGCTCACCAAAGAAAAGCGGGCCCTCCTACGAGCAGTACTTC
TRBJ1-5 TRBV15 . . CATSSSRGDNQPQHF TGTGCCACCAGCAGCAGCAGGGGTGACAATCAGCCCCAGCATTTT
TRBJ1-5 TRBV27 TRBD1 . CASSFGTVNQPQHF TGTGCCAGCAGCTTTGGGACAGTCAATCAGCCCCAGCATTTT
TRBJ2-1 TRBV11-2 TRBD2 . CASSLDFGLAGGYNEQFF TGTGCCAGCAGCTTAGATTTCGGACTAGCGGGAGGGTACAATGAGCAGTTCTTC
TRBJ2-7 TRBV4-1 TRBD1 . CASSQELGQGIYEQYF TGCGCCAGCAGCCAAGAATTGGGACAGGGAATCTACGAGCAGTACTTC
TRBJ2-6 TRBV27 TRBD1 . CASSLKIRQGGPGANVLTF TGTGCCAGCAGCCTCAAGATCAGACAGGGGGGCCCTGGGGCCAACGTCCTGACTTTC
TRBJ2-3 TRBV27 . . CASSSPREGGTDTQYF TGTGCCAGCAGTTCCCCCCGTGAGGGAGGAACAGATACGCAGTATTTT
TRBJ1-4 TRBV7-6 TRBD1 . CASSSTGGGEEKLFF TGTGCCAGCAGTTCTACAGGGGGTGGGGAGGAAAAACTGTTTTTT
TRBJ1-1 TRBV7-9 . . CATKADPDYTEAFF TGTGCCACCAAGGCGGACCCGGACTACACTGAAGCTTTCTTT
TRBJ1-1 TRBV11-2 TRBD1 . CASSLTGGIAVDTEAFF TGTGCCAGCAGCCTGACAGGGGGCATCGCTGTGGACACTGAAGCTTTCTTT